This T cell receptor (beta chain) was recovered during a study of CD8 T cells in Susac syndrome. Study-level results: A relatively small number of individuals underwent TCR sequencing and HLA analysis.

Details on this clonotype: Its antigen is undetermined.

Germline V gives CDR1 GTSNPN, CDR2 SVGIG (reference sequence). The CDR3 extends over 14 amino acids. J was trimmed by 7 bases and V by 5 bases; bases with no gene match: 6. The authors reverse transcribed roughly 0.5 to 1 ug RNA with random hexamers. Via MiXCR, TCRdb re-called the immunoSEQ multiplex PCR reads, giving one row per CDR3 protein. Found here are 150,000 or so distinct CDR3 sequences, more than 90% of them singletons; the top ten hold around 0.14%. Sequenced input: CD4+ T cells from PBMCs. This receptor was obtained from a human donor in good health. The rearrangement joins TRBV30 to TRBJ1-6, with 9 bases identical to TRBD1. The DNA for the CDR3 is TGTGCCTGGTCCGGGGACAGGGCAAATTCACCCCTCCACTTT. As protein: CAWSGDRANSPLHF.